The subject of this entry is one TCR beta chain. The entry originates in a study of blood T cell repertoires in COVID-19. CDR3 length equals 15 residues. The assay was immunoSEQ multiplex PCR, and TCRdb's table has in-frame clones only and misses some. The table includes about 170,000 clones, 85% to 90% detected once. J is TRBJ1-6 and V is TRBV21-1; the D call in the table, TRBD1, was not verified against the DNA. TRBV21-1 is a pseudogene. The source of this sequence is a man over 45 who had recovered from COVID-19. Sequencing was performed on peripheral blood. The chain's CDR3 is CASSKVQGAYSPLHF. The CDR3 nucleotides are TGTGCCAGCAGCAAAGTACAGGGGGCTTATTCACCCCTCCACTTT.